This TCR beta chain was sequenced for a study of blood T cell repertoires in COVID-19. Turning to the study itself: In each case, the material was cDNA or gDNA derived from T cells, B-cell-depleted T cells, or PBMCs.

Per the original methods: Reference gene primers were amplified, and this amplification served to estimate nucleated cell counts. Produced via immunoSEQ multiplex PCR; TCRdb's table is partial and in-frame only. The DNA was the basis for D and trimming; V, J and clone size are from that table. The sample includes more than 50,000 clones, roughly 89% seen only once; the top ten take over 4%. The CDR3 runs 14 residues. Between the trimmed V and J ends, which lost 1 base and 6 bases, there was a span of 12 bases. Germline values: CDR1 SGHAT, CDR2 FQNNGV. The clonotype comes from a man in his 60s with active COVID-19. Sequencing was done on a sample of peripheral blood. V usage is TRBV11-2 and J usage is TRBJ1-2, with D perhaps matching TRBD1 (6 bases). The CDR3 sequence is CASSLANRAHGYTF. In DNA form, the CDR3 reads TGTGCCAGCAGCTTAGCGAACAGGGCCCATGGCTACACCTTC.